These 3 T cell receptor beta chains were sequenced from one sample in a study of blood T cell repertoires in COVID-19. Profiled with immunoSEQ multiplex PCR; TCRdb holds only in-frame clones, not every one. The table lists approximately 470,000 clones, approximately 83% of them singletons. The sequenced sample was peripheral blood. The receptors originated from a human donor in a cohort sampled during active COVID-19.

The J gene is TRBJ2-1, the V gene TRBV7-2; no clear D gene. Germline CDR1 SGHTA, CDR2 FQGNSA. Between the trimmed V and J ends, which lost 3 bases and 0 bases, there was a span of 15 bases. The CDR3 loop spans 17 amino acids. This CDR3 is CASSLRFSASSYNEQFF. The CDR3 DNA follows: TGTGCCAGCAGCTTGAGGTTTTCGGCCAGCTCCTACAATGAGCAGTTCTTC. Filled out from reference TRBV7-2 and TRBJ2-1, the complete variable domain reads GAGVSQSPSNKVTEKGKDVELRCDPISGHTALYWYRQSLGQGLEFLIYFQGNSAPDKSGLPSDRFSAERTGGSVSTLTIQRTQQEDSAVYLCASSLRFSASSYNEQFFGPGTRLTVL.

V and J are TRBV3-1 (or the pseudogene TRBV3-2) and TRBJ2-7; 15 nucleotides align to TRBD2. The CDR3 is 15 residues long. The germline V gene encodes CDR1 LGHDT and CDR2 YNNKEL (reference sequence). Unmatched junction bases numbered 3, after V lost 4 bases and J lost 5 bases. The CDR3 DNA sequence: TGTGCCAGCAGCCTCGGACTAGCGGGAGGGGACGAGCAGTACTTC. Encoded protein: CASSLGLAGGDEQYF.

V and J are TRBV29-1 and TRBJ2-3, with TRBD2 identical over 13 bases. The CDR3 covers 15 residues. Looked up from germline, CDR1 is SQVTM and CDR2 is ANQGSEA. Unmatched junction bases numbered 3, after V lost 1 base and J lost 5 bases. CDR3 bases: TGCAGCGTTGAAGGGACTAGCGGGAGAGGAGATACGCAGTATTTT. Residues: CSVEGTSGRGDTQYF.